This is a list of T cell receptor beta chains from one sample in a study of T cells after yellow fever vaccination. In TCRdb, the 5' RACE reads were re-called with MiXCR into one record per CDR3 protein. Seen here are a few hundred thousand distinct CDR3 sequences, over 4% observed once, and the top ten hold 20% to 25%. Sequencing used PBMCs, obtained 5 days after the yellow fever booster vaccination. Receptors were obtained from a man aged 18 to 29 who received the YFV17D yellow fever vaccine. The CDR3 runs from the conserved cysteine through the conserved F or W. The D gene is left open where the match is weak. Clone size appears in some rows only: once, few, many, or a class for an expanded clone.

v_call: TRBV20-1
clone_size: NA
d_call: TRBD1
j_call: TRBJ1-2
cdr3_nt: TGCAGTGCTAGAGATTTGACAGGGGCGGGATATGGCTACACCTTC
cdr3_aa: CSARDLTGAGYGYTF

v_call: TRBV6-2/TRBV6-3
clone_size: few
d_call: NA
j_call: TRBJ2-3
cdr3_nt: TGTGCCAGCAGTTTGCGAATTGAGGGAGATACGCAGTATTTT
cdr3_aa: CASSLRIEGDTQYF

v_call: TRBV10-3
clone_size: NA
d_call: NA
j_call: TRBJ1-2
cdr3_nt: TGTGCCACCGTCTCGGGACCTCGAATTCAGGGCTACACCTTC
cdr3_aa: CATVSGPRIQGYTF

v_call: TRBV15
clone_size: many
d_call: TRBD1
j_call: TRBJ1-5
cdr3_nt: TGTGCCACCAGCAGAGACAGGGGGAGTCAGCCCCAGCATTTT
cdr3_aa: CATSRDRGSQPQHF

v_call: TRBV6-5
clone_size: many
d_call: NA
j_call: TRBJ2-4
cdr3_nt: TGTGCCAGCAGAAGAGGGGATTGGAACATTCAGTACTTC
cdr3_aa: CASRRGDWNIQYF

v_call: TRBV4-2
clone_size: few
d_call: TRBD2
j_call: TRBJ2-5
cdr3_nt: TGTGCCAGCAGCCAAGATACTAGCGGGAGCCAAGAGACCCAGTACTTC
cdr3_aa: CASSQDTSGSQETQYF

v_call: TRBV5-1
clone_size: few
d_call: NA
j_call: TRBJ1-5
cdr3_nt: TGCGCCAGCATATCAGAGGGACCGCGACAGCCCCAGCATTTT
cdr3_aa: CASISEGPRQPQHF

v_call: TRBV5-1
clone_size: few
d_call: NA
j_call: TRBJ1-1
cdr3_nt: TGCGCCAGCAGCCCCATGCCGGGCGTAATAACTGAAGCTTTCTTT
cdr3_aa: CASSPMPGVITEAFF

v_call: TRBV4-2
clone_size: many
d_call: NA
j_call: TRBJ2-5
cdr3_nt: TGTGCCAGCAGCCGTACGTGGGGGCACCAAGAGACCCAGTACTTC
cdr3_aa: CASSRTWGHQETQYF

v_call: TRBV6-6
clone_size: many
d_call: TRBD2
j_call: TRBJ2-7
cdr3_nt: TGTGCCAGCTCGGGGGGGGCGGACCCGGACGAGCAGTACTTC
cdr3_aa: CASSGGADPDEQYF

v_call: TRBV18
clone_size: few
d_call: NA
j_call: TRBJ1-1
cdr3_nt: TGTGCCAGCTCAATACCATCGAACACTGAAGCTTTCTTT
cdr3_aa: CASSIPSNTEAFF

v_call: TRBV29-1
clone_size: few
d_call: TRBD2
j_call: TRBJ2-3
cdr3_nt: TGCAGCGTTAGGGCCGGGACTACCGTAGATACGCAGTATTTT
cdr3_aa: CSVRAGTTVDTQYF

v_call: TRBV20-1
clone_size: NA
d_call: NA
j_call: TRBJ1-1
cdr3_nt: TGCAGTGCACGGGGGGGGCAGAACACTGAAGCTTTCTTT
cdr3_aa: CSARGGQNTEAFF

v_call: TRBV7-2
clone_size: few
d_call: NA
j_call: TRBJ2-7
cdr3_nt: TGTGCCAGCAGCTTATTGAGGAGTAACGAGCAGTACTTC
cdr3_aa: CASSLLRSNEQYF

v_call: TRBV20-1
clone_size: many
d_call: NA
j_call: TRBJ2-3
cdr3_nt: TGCAGTGCTAGGGGAATAGATACGCAGTATTTT
cdr3_aa: CSARGIDTQYF

v_call: TRBV4-1
clone_size: few
d_call: NA
j_call: TRBJ1-3
cdr3_nt: TGCGCCAGCAGCCGAAGTGGAAACACCATATATTTT
cdr3_aa: CASSRSGNTIYF

v_call: TRBV7-2
clone_size: NA
d_call: TRBD2
j_call: TRBJ2-3
cdr3_nt: TGTGCCAGCAGCTTAGCGGCCGGGGGGGGCAGGAGAGATACGCAGTATTTT
cdr3_aa: CASSLAAGGGRRDTQYF

v_call: TRBV4-1
clone_size: many
d_call: NA
j_call: TRBJ1-2
cdr3_nt: TGCGCCAGCAGCCAGGACAGAAGCTATGGCTACACCTTC
cdr3_aa: CASSQDRSYGYTF

v_call: TRBV25-1
clone_size: NA
d_call: TRBD1
j_call: TRBJ1-1
cdr3_nt: TGTGCCAGCAGTTCCCCCGGGACAGGGACCACTGAAGCTTTCTTT
cdr3_aa: CASSSPGTGTTEAFF

v_call: TRBV5-1
clone_size: few
d_call: TRBD2
j_call: TRBJ2-7
cdr3_nt: TGCGCCAGCAGCACTGGACCCGGGGGGGAGCAGTACTTC
cdr3_aa: CASSTGPGGEQYF